Listed here is a single TCR beta chain. Its antigen is currently unknown. The ends were cut back, 3 bases at V and 3 bases at J, with 9 bases in the middle. The CDR3 covers 13 residues. CDR1 is SNHLY and CDR2 is FYNNEI in the germline V gene. This record comes from a study of shared clonotypes between healthy human individuals. Findings of the study overall: Sequencing of the sorted subsets was shown by rarefaction to be incomplete despite large depth.

TCRdb's copy holds only in-frame clones and misses some; the assay was immunoSEQ multiplex PCR. The data contain 980,000 or so clones, 60% to 85% of them seen just once; the ten biggest clones take up nearly 1.5%. This receptor was taken from a man aged 18 to 35 in good health. Sequences were obtained from memory CD4+ T cells sorted from blood. As to subset: CD45RA-negative fraction. V and J are TRBV2 and TRBJ2-7; D might be TRBD2 (6 bases). CDR3 amino acids: CASSDGGVYEQYF. CDR3 sequence (DNA): TGTGCCAGCAGTGATGGAGGGGTCTACGAGCAGTACTTC.